The 6 T cell receptor beta chains below all came from one sample that was sequenced in a study of neurological immune-mediated disorders. TCRdb re-derived calls from the 5' RACE reads in MiXCR, one entry per CDR3 protein. Of roughly 50,000 distinct CDR3 sequences listed, roughly 15% are singletons. The sequencing input was PBMCs. The receptor set was obtained from a man aged 55 to 70 in good health.

In this sample, this clonotype turned up many times. The chain is built from TRBV6-1 and TRBJ2-3; TRBD2 matches 11 bases. J gave up 5 bases and V 6 bases, and 16 bases lay outside the gene matches. Germline V lookup: CDR1 MNHNS, CDR2 SASEGT. CDR3 size: 18 residues. The CDR3 region has the DNA TGTGCCAGCAGCCGCGGGGAAGGCCTAGCGGGAGGAGGAGATACGCAGTATTTT. Translation gives CASSRGEGLAGGGDTQYF.

The chain couples TRBV12-3 or TRBV12-4 to TRBJ2-7; D is ambiguous. Trimming took off 6 bases at V and 3 bases at J, with 24 bases between the two ends. The CDR3 is 17 residues long. In DNA, the CDR3 is TGTGCCAGCAGCCCAAAAGATCAACACAGAGGCGGCTACGAGCAGTACTTC. The encoded protein is CASSPKDQHRGGYEQYF.

The sample holds many counts of this clonotype. The gene calls are TRBV20-1 and TRBJ2-7; 10 bases match TRBD2. V gave up 6 bases and J gave up 2 bases; unmatched junction bases: 10. CDR1 DFQATT and CDR2 SNEGSKA come from the germline V gene (reference sequence). The CDR3 extends over 15 amino acids. The chain's CDR3 is CSATAGTSVAYEQYF. The CDR3 DNA is TGCAGTGCGACCGCCGGGACTAGCGTCGCCTACGAGCAGTACTTC.

This clonotype was detected many times. The rearrangement uses TRBV5-1 and TRBJ2-7; 8 nucleotides match TRBD1. Germline values: CDR1 SGHRS, CDR2 YFSETQ. The V segment lost 6 bases and the J segment 3 bases; nucleotides outside the gene matches: 14. The CDR3 extends over 16 amino acids. CDR3 nucleotides: TGCGCCAGCAACCTTCTCTCGACAGGGGTTGGCTACGAGCAGTACTTC. Its protein product is CASNLLSTGVGYEQYF. The whole variable domain, filled in from reference TRBV5-1 and TRBJ2-7, reads KAGVTQTPRYLIKTRGQQVTLSCSPISGHRSVSWYQQTPGQGLQFLFEYFSETQRNKGNFPGRFSGRQFSNSRSEMNVSTLELGDSALYLCASNLLSTGVGYEQYFGPGTRLTVT.

This clonotype was counted many times. V usage is TRBV12-3 or TRBV12-4 and J usage is TRBJ1-4; D not certain. V was shortened by 2 bases and J by 8 bases, with 9 bases between the two germline ends. The CDR3 is made up of 13 amino acids. Written as DNA, the CDR3 is TGTGCCAGCAGTTTACAAACTTTCGAAAAACTGTTTTTT. Protein sequence: CASSLQTFEKLFF.

This clonotype was counted only a few times. DNA of the CDR3: TGTGCCACCAGTGTCCCTCACCCTGGAGGAAGAAATGAGCAGTTCTTC. This sequence encodes CATSVPHPGGRNEQFF. The chain carries TRBV24-1 and TRBJ2-1; D might be TRBD2 (5 bases). V was shortened by 5 bases and J by 7 bases, with 20 bases between the two germline ends. The CDR3 sequence is 16 residues long. The V gene's germline CDR1 is KGHDR and CDR2 SFDVKD.